The 7 T cell receptor beta chains reported below all come from one sample, sequenced in a study of T cell responses to AZD1222 COVID-19 vaccine. Here immunoSEQ multiplex PCR was the method, and the copy in TCRdb shows in-frame clones only, minus some. The sample records about 78,000 clones, 65% to 85% being singletons. The sample in question was peripheral blood, obtained on day 0 of AZD1222 vaccination. The origin of the receptors is an adult in good health.

This clone was detected a few times. This chain links TRBV7-6 with TRBJ1-4, with TRBD1 matching 8 bases. The V and J ends lost 5 bases and 6 bases, in that order; junction bases with no gene match: 2. Germline values: CDR1 SGHVS, CDR2 FNYEAQ. The CDR3 runs to 13 residues. The CDR3 loop reads CASSTDRDEKLFF. The DNA for the CDR3 is TGTGCCAGCAGCACGGACAGGGATGAAAAACTGTTTTTT.

The V gene is TRBV7-9, the J gene TRBJ1-1; D unresolved. Trimming stripped 3 bases from V and 0 bases from J, with 8 bases between. CDR3 length equals 14 residues. CDR1 and CDR2 (germline): SEHNR, FQNEAQ (reference sequence). In nucleotides, the CDR3 is TGTGCCAGCAGCTTGTGGGAGATGAACACTGAAGCTTTCTTT. Amino acids: CASSLWEMNTEAFF.

This rearrangement joins TRBV19 to TRBJ1-4, with D possibly TRBD1 on 6 matching bases. V gave up 6 bases and J gave up 4 bases, with 24 bases separating them. The CDR3 covers 18 residues. Germline V gives CDR1 LNHDA, CDR2 SQIVND (reference sequence). CDR3 DNA: TGTGCCAGTAGCCCAATTAATAAAGGGGGGTCATTTAATGAAAAACTGTTTTTT. Protein product: CASSPINKGGSFNEKLFF. The full variable domain, its missing parts supplied by reference TRBV19 and TRBJ1-4, is DGGITQSPKYLFRKEGQNVTLSCEQNLNHDAMYWYRQDPGQGLRLIYYSQIVNDFQKGDIAEGYSVSREKKESFPLTVTSAQKNPTAFYLCASSPINKGGSFNEKLFFGSGTQLSVL.

The rearrangement joins TRBV3-1 (or the pseudogene TRBV3-2) to TRBJ2-2, with a weak D call TRBD2 (6 bases). The CDR3 sequence is 16 residues long. Looked up from germline, CDR1 is LGHDT and CDR2 is YNNKEL (reference sequence). The V end was cut by 3 bases, the J end by 0 bases, with 11 bases between. The CDR3 reads CASSHFGTANTGELFF. CDR3 sequence (DNA): TGTGCCAGCAGCCATTTTGGGACTGCGAACACCGGGGAGCTGTTTTTT.

The chain couples TRBV6-5 to TRBJ2-2, with 8 bases lining up with TRBD2. The CDR3 is 15 residues long. Germline values: CDR1 MNHEY, CDR2 SVGAGI. V shed 6 bases and J 2 bases; nucleotides not matched to a gene: 5. CDR3 nucleotide sequence: TGTGCCAGCAGGGGAGCGGGAGCAAACACCGGGGAGCTGTTTTTT. Its protein product is CASRGAGANTGELFF.

The chain couples TRBV19 to TRBJ1-6; D not resolved. Germline values: CDR1 LNHDA, CDR2 SQIVND (reference sequence). The germline V and J ends were trimmed by 2 bases and 7 bases, with 6 bases remaining between them. The CDR3 covers 13 residues. CDR3 region: CASSILANSPLHF. The DNA for the CDR3 is TGTGCCAGTAGTATACTTGCGAATTCACCCCTCCACTTT.

The chain is built from TRBV25-1 and TRBJ1-2; D gene uncertain. The CDR3 covers 14 residues. The V end lost 2 bases, the J end lost 7 bases, and 14 bases lay between the germline ends. CDR1 MGHDK and CDR2 SYGVNS come from the germline V gene. CDR3 residues: CASSENVPRRGYTF. The CDR3, as DNA: TGTGCCAGCAGTGAAAACGTCCCGCGGCGTGGCTACACCTTC.